Each of the 31 T cell receptor beta chains below was sequenced from the same sample in a study of blood T cell repertoires in COVID-19. TCRdb keeps only in-frame clones here, not all; method: immunoSEQ multiplex PCR. The data contain 120,000 to 150,000 clones, approximately 87% of them singletons. Sequencing was carried out using peripheral blood. The source is a woman in her forties or fifties with active or convalescent COVID-19.

This clone was seen repeatedly, ten times or more. The chain employs TRBV7-2 and TRBJ1-6; D remains ambiguous. The V end lost 4 bases, the J end lost 7 bases, and 8 bases lay between the germline ends. The germline V gene has CDR1 SGHTA and CDR2 FQGNSA. This CDR3 region has 13 residues. CDR3 nucleotides: TGTGCCAGCAGCTGGAGCATCAATTCACCCCTCCACTTT. Encoded protein: CASSWSINSPLHF.

With respect to this clone: The same CDR3 can be traced to other DNA sequences in this sample. The chain combines TRBV7-9 with TRBJ2-7; D call uncertain. This CDR3 has 16 amino acids. Deletions cut 5 bases from V and 4 bases from J, with 21 bases between. Germline CDR1 reads SEHNR; CDR2 reads FQNEAQ (reference sequence). The CDR3 here is CASSHLRGGSSYEQYF. Written as DNA, the CDR3 is TGTGCCAGCAGCCATTTGCGAGGCGGAAGCTCTTACGAGCAGTACTTC.

This chain uses TRBV11-2 with TRBJ2-1; 10 bases are shared with TRBD1. The CDR3 loop spans 16 amino acids. CDR1 is SGHAT, CDR2 FQNNGV, per germline. V was pared by 3 bases and J by 7 bases, with 9 bases of the junction left unmatched. CDR3 sequence (DNA): TGTGCCAGCAGCTTTATGCCGGGACAGGGGAGAAATGAGCAGTTCTTC. This encodes CASSFMPGQGRNEQFF.

V is TRBV19 and J is TRBJ1-1, with 7 nucleotides matching TRBD1. J gave up 0 bases and V 5 bases, and 12 bases lay outside the gene matches. From germline, CDR1 is LNHDA and CDR2 SQIVND (reference sequence). There are 17 residues in the CDR3. This CDR3 reads CASSLLVGGPMNTEAFF. The CDR3 nucleotides are TGTGCCAGTAGTCTCCTTGTAGGGGGCCCCATGAACACTGAAGCTTTCTTT.

CDR3 loop: CASSYWLARDSYNEQFF. DNA for the CDR3: TGTGCCAGCAGTTACTGGTTGGCTAGAGACTCCTACAATGAGCAGTTCTTC. The chain is built from TRBV6-2 or TRBV6-3 and TRBJ2-1; D is unclear. Trimming removed 1 base at V and 0 bases at J, with 13 bases between. Germline CDR1 is MNHEY and CDR2 is SVGEGT. CDR3 length: 17 residues.

The J gene is TRBJ2-5, the V gene TRBV23-1; D might be TRBD2 (5 bases). TRBV23-1 is sorted into the ORF group, with uncertain function. The CDR3 totals 15 residues. Deletions cut 8 bases from V and 7 bases from J, with 23 bases between. The CDR3 protein is CASGLPGPKEGTQYF. Here the CDR3 DNA reads TGCGCCAGCGGCCTCCCGGGTCCCAAAGAGGGGACCCAGTACTTC.

The chain employs TRBV7-9 and TRBJ1-1; perhaps TRBD1 as D (6 bases). This CDR3 spans 15 amino acids. Trimming removed 5 bases at V and 0 bases at J, with 13 bases between. Germline loops: CDR1 SEHNR, CDR2 FQNEAQ (reference sequence). The CDR3 DNA follows: TGTGCCAGCAGCCCCCGGACAGAAATGAACACTGAAGCTTTCTTT. The encoded protein is CASSPRTEMNTEAFF.

The chain recombines TRBV11-2 with TRBJ1-1; 7 bases map to TRBD1. Germline loops: CDR1 SGHAT, CDR2 FQNNGV. V lost 1 base to trimming and J lost 1 base; unmatched junction nucleotides: 6. This CDR3 comprises 16 residues. CDR3 nucleotides: TGTGCCAGCAGCTTAGTAGGTAGGGGGCCGAACACTGAAGCTTTCTTT. Translated, it gives CASSLVGRGPNTEAFF.

The chain employs TRBV24-1 and TRBJ2-1, with D tentatively TRBD1 (5 bases). The length of the CDR3 is 11 residues. V lost 5 bases to trimming and J lost 15 bases, with 13 bases between them. The germline V gene encodes CDR1 KGHDR and CDR2 SFDVKD. CDR3 amino acids: CATSVMGRWFF. CDR3 bases: TGTGCCACCAGTGTGATGGGGCGGTGGTTCTTC.

The rearrangement joins TRBV15 to TRBJ2-1, with 8 positions matching TRBD2. The CDR3 length is 16 residues. The germline CDR1 and CDR2 sequences are LNHNV and YYDKDF (reference sequence). V gave up 4 bases and J gave up 7 bases; unmatched junction bases: 12. The CDR3 nucleotides read TGTGCCACCAGCATGAGGAGCGGGAGCTGGTATAATGAGCAGTTCTTC. This gives the protein CATSMRSGSWYNEQFF. The variable domain in full, completed from reference TRBV15 and TRBJ2-1, reads DAMVIQNPRYQVTQFGKPVTLSCSQTLNHNVMYWYQQKSSQAPKLLFHYYDKDFNNEADTPDNFQSRRPNTSFCFLDIRSPGLGDTAMYLCATSMRSGSWYNEQFFGPGTRLTVL.

The gene calls are TRBV20-1 and TRBJ1-2; D is unresolved. This CDR3 is built from 12 residues. CDR1 and CDR2 (germline): DFQATT, SNEGSKA (reference sequence). V was trimmed by 3 bases and J by 2 bases, leaving 7 bases between them. The CDR3 loop reads CSASAPNYGYTF. DNA of the CDR3: TGCAGTGCTAGTGCCCCAAACTATGGCTACACCTTC.

The chain combines TRBV11-2 with TRBJ2-7; 10 bases map to TRBD1. J gave up 4 bases and V 4 bases, and 7 bases lay outside the gene matches. This CDR3 has 15 residues. Germline assignment: CDR1 SGHAT and CDR2 FQNNGV. CDR3 residues: CASSSSGTGAYEQYF. The CDR3 nucleotides are TGTGCCAGCAGCTCATCCGGGACAGGGGCTTACGAGCAGTACTTC.

This sequence joins TRBV30 and TRBJ2-5; a possible D gene is TRBD2 (5 bases). CDR3 length equals 14 residues. Germline values: CDR1 GTSNPN, CDR2 SVGIG (reference sequence). V was pared by 1 base and J by 2 bases, with 11 bases between. CDR3 DNA sequence: TGTGCCTGGAGTGGAGACTACTCGCAAGAGACCCAGTACTTC. Translating gives CAWSGDYSQETQYF.

The J gene is TRBJ2-2, the V gene TRBV5-1; 10 nucleotides align to TRBD2. The germline gives CDR1 SGHRS, CDR2 YFSETQ. Trimming removed 7 bases from V and 3 bases from J; junction bases left unmatched: 3. The CDR3 contains 14 residues. The CDR3 nucleotides read TGCGCCAGCTCCGGACTAGCGGACACCGGGGAGCTGTTTTTT. Its translation: CASSGLADTGELFF. Combining the CDR3 with reference TRBV5-1 and TRBJ2-2 gives the whole variable domain KAGVTQTPRYLIKTRGQQVTLSCSPISGHRSVSWYQQTPGQGLQFLFEYFSETQRNKGNFPGRFSGRQFSNSRSEMNVSTLELGDSALYLCASSGLADTGELFFGEGSRLTVL.

The V call is TRBV28, the J call TRBJ2-3; 8 nucleotides match TRBD1. CDR3 size: 14 residues. CDR1 and CDR2 from the germline V gene are MDHEN and SYDVKM. Trimming cost V 0 bases and J 11 bases; bases outside gene matches: 7. The CDR3 reads CASSLWRTGSVQYF. CDR3 DNA sequence: TGTGCCAGCAGTTTATGGAGGACAGGGTCGGTGCAGTATTTT.

This chain uses TRBV11-2 with TRBJ2-1; maybe TRBD2 (7 bases). The germline CDR1 and CDR2 sequences are SGHAT and FQNNGV. This CDR3 comprises 16 residues. V was shortened by 8 bases and J by 1 base, with 18 bases between the two germline ends. CDR3 protein: CASLKRGGSSYNEQFF. For the CDR3, the DNA is TGTGCCAGCCTCAAAAGGGGGGGGAGTTCCTACAATGAGCAGTTCTTC.

This clone appeared a single time. J is TRBJ1-5 and V is TRBV12-3 or TRBV12-4; D uncertain. The V and J ends lost 3 bases and 6 bases respectively, with 3 bases between them. This CDR3 has 11 amino acids. CDR3 nucleotide sequence: TGTGCCAGCAGTTTCGGTCAGCCCCAGCATTTT. Amino acids: CASSFGQPQHF.

The gene calls are TRBV27 and TRBJ1-2, with 9 bases aligning to TRBD1. CDR1 and CDR2 (germline): MNHEY, SMNVEV (reference sequence). This CDR3 comprises 13 residues. V dropped 4 bases and J dropped 8; count of bases not matched to a gene: 5. The CDR3 sequence is CASSSGQGSGYTF. The CDR3 DNA reads TGTGCCAGCAGTTCGGGACAGGGTAGCGGCTACACCTTC.

This chain joins TRBV18 and TRBJ1-1, with D tentatively TRBD1 (6 bases). With 0 bases removed from V and 5 bases from J, the gap between germline ends came to 22 bases. CDR3 length: 18 amino acids. CDR1 and CDR2 (germline): KGHSH, LQKENI. The CDR3 nucleotides are TGTGCCAGCTCACCACCTCAGGGACACCAATTGAAGGGGACTGAAGCTTTCTTT. It codes for CASSPPQGHQLKGTEAFF.

The chain links TRBV5-4 to TRBJ2-3, with a weak D call TRBD1 (6 bases). The CDR3 contains 15 residues. Between the trimmed V and J ends, which lost 0 bases and 2 bases, there was a span of 10 bases. Germline CDR1 and CDR2: SGHNT and YYREEE (reference sequence). The CDR3 is CASSLEDRITDTQYF. The CDR3, as DNA: TGTGCCAGCAGCTTGGAGGACAGAATCACAGATACGCAGTATTTT. The whole variable domain, filled in from reference TRBV5-4 and TRBJ2-3, reads ETGVTQSPTHLIKTRGQQVTLRCSSQSGHNTVSWYQQALGQGPQFIFQYYREEENGRGNFPPRFSGLQFPNYSSELNVNALELDDSALYLCASSLEDRITDTQYFGPGTRLTVL.

This sequence joins TRBV29-1 and TRBJ2-1, with TRBD2 matching 8 bases. Per the germline V gene, CDR1 is SQVTM and CDR2 is ANQGSEA. V trimming: 4 bases; J trimming: 4 bases; junction bases outside the gene matches: 6. This CDR3 has 14 amino acids. The CDR3 spells CSVVGAGGYNEQFF. As DNA, the CDR3 is TGCAGCGTTGTGGGTGCGGGAGGTTACAATGAGCAGTTCTTC.

This chain connects TRBV2 to TRBJ1-5; 10 nucleotides line up with TRBD1. CDR1 is SNHLY, CDR2 FYNNEI, per germline. V trimming: 7 bases; J trimming: 6 bases; junction bases outside the gene matches: 6. This CDR3 region has 14 residues. In nucleotides, the CDR3 is TGTGCCAGCACGTGGGACAGGGGACTTCAGCCCCAGCATTTT. It specifies CASTWDRGLQPQHF.

The chain combines TRBV6-1 with TRBJ1-1; D perhaps matches TRBD1 (6 bases). Deletions cut 2 bases from V and 0 bases from J, with 7 bases between. CDR1 and CDR2 (germline): MNHNS, SASEGT. The CDR3 covers 14 residues. CDR3: CASSEQGLNTEAFF. The CDR3 bases are TGTGCCAGCAGTGAACAGGGGTTGAACACTGAAGCTTTCTTT.

The chain joins TRBV29-1 to TRBJ1-2; D uncertain. Germline CDR1 SQVTM, CDR2 ANQGSEA. The CDR3 is made up of 13 amino acids. V was trimmed by 0 bases and J by 5 bases, leaving 10 bases between them. Here the CDR3 reads CSVEDLGSYGYTF. CDR3 in DNA: TGCAGCGTTGAAGATCTGGGCAGTTATGGCTACACCTTC.

The chain couples TRBV27 to TRBJ1-5, with 9 bases lining up with TRBD1. The CDR3 covers 19 residues. Germline V gene sequence: CDR1 MNHEY, CDR2 SMNVEV (reference sequence). Unmatched junction bases numbered 19, after V lost 5 bases and J lost 5 bases. This chain's CDR3 is CASSLFPPGQGFMDQPQHF. Here the CDR3 DNA reads TGTGCCAGCAGTCTTTTTCCCCCGGGACAGGGATTTATGGATCAGCCCCAGCATTTT.

The chain has TRBV7-3 and TRBJ2-7, with TRBD1 identical over 11 bases. Trimming at V came to 4 bases and at J to 5 bases, leaving 7 bases not matched to a gene. This CDR3 is built from 15 residues. Per the germline V gene, CDR1 is SGHTA and CDR2 is FQGTGA. This chain's CDR3 is CASSSAGTGGNEQYF. The DNA of the CDR3 is TGTGCCAGCAGCTCAGCAGGGACAGGGGGGAACGAGCAGTACTTC.

This rearrangement joins TRBV4-3 to TRBJ1-1; TRBD1 aligns across 8 bases. The CDR3 sequence is 13 residues long. Germline V CDR1 and CDR2: LGHNA, YSLEER. V lost 4 bases, J lost 4 bases, and 2 bases stayed unmatched. CDR3 residues: CASSLDRGTEAFF. The DNA for the CDR3 is TGCGCCAGCAGCCTTGACAGGGGCACTGAAGCTTTCTTT.

V and J are TRBV15 and TRBJ2-5, with D unresolved. This CDR3 contains 15 residues. V gave up 2 bases and J gave up 0 bases, with 10 bases separating them. Germline-derived CDR1 and CDR2 are LNHNV and YYDKDF (reference sequence). CDR3 region: CATSRPTEYQETQYF. Here the CDR3 DNA reads TGTGCCACCAGCAGACCGACTGAGTACCAAGAGACCCAGTACTTC.

The chain links TRBV4-1 to TRBJ1-2; a weak D match, TRBD1 (5 bases). The germline V and J ends were trimmed by 1 base and 1 base, with 13 bases remaining between them. The CDR3 runs to 16 residues. Germline V CDR1 and CDR2: MGHRA, YSYEKL. The CDR3: CASSQVARGLNYGYTF. CDR3 nucleotides: TGCGCCAGCAGCCAAGTCGCAAGGGGACTTAACTATGGCTACACCTTC.

The chain links TRBV30 to TRBJ2-3; the match to TRBD1 covers 7 bases. Germline loops: CDR1 GTSNPN, CDR2 SVGIG (reference sequence). Trimming took 3 bases from V and 6 from J; bases not matched to a gene: 9. The CDR3 has 14 residues. CDR3 sequence: CAWSRGGVGDTQYF. CDR3 nucleotide sequence: TGTGCCTGGAGCAGAGGGGGCGTTGGGGATACGCAGTATTTT.

This chain links TRBV11-3 with TRBJ1-1, with 9 bases identical to TRBD1. The CDR3 extends over 14 amino acids. With 4 bases clipped from V and 5 bases from J, the junction kept 5 bases outside the gene matches. The germline V gene has CDR1 SGHNT and CDR2 YENEEA. The CDR3 spells CASSSGQGYTEAFF. CDR3 nucleotides: TGTGCCAGCAGCTCAGGACAGGGGTATACTGAAGCTTTCTTT. The full variable domain, completed using reference TRBV11-3 and TRBJ1-1, is EAGVVQSPRYKIIEKKQPVAFWCNPISGHNTLYWYLQNLGQGPELLIRYENEEAVDDSQLPKDRFSAERLKGVDSTLKIQPAELGDSAVYLCASSSGQGYTEAFFGQGTRLTVV.